One and the same sample provided the 32 T cell receptor beta chains below, sequenced in a study of cytomegalovirus exposure and HLA in healthy donors. In the PCR, 60 Vbeta and 13 Jbeta primers were used. Generated by immunoSEQ multiplex PCR, the TCRdb table keeps only in-frame clones and is missing some. This table lists around 60,000 clones. The sample consisted of PBMCs. The receptors stem from a woman between 18 and 29 years old in good health and CMV-seronegative.

The genes are TRBV13 and TRBJ2-7, with a tentative D call TRBD1 (5 bases). With 2 bases removed from V and 2 bases from J, the gap between germline ends came to 7 bases. The CDR3 has 13 residues. From germline, CDR1 is PRHDT and CDR2 FYEKMQ (reference sequence). The CDR3 sequence: CASSLLRAYEQYF. CDR3 nucleotides: TGTGCCAGCAGCTTACTCAGGGCCTACGAGCAGTACTTC.

The chain is built from TRBV30 and TRBJ2-3; weak D call: TRBD2 (5 bases). The CDR3 has 14 amino acids. Germline V CDR1 and CDR2: GTSNPN, SVGIG (reference sequence). V gave up 3 bases and J gave up 3 bases, with 13 bases separating them. This chain's CDR3 is CAWRIPGLTDTQYF. Here the CDR3 DNA reads TGTGCCTGGAGGATCCCGGGGTTGACAGATACGCAGTATTTT.

The rearrangement joins TRBV6-1 to TRBJ2-7; 9 bases fit TRBD1. The germline CDR1 and CDR2 sequences are MNHNS and SASEGT. The CDR3 has 15 amino acids. The V and J ends lost 5 bases and 1 base, in that order; junction bases with no gene match: 6. The CDR3 region is CASSKYGTGSYEQYF. As DNA, the CDR3 is TGTGCCAGCAGTAAATATGGGACAGGGTCCTACGAGCAGTACTTC.

The V and J genes are TRBV9 and TRBJ1-5, with D maybe TRBD1 (5 bases). The CDR3 length is 15 residues. The germline CDR1 and CDR2 sequences are SGDLS and YYNGEE. V gave up 1 base and J gave up 0 bases, with 8 bases separating them. The CDR3 DNA reads TGTGCCAGCAGCGTATACGGGGGTAGCAATCAGCCCCAGCATTTT. The encoded protein is CASSVYGGSNQPQHF.

This rearrangement joins TRBV4-2 to TRBJ2-7; 10 bases are shared with TRBD2. Germline V CDR1 and CDR2: LGHNA, YNFKEQ. The CDR3 runs to 15 residues. Unmatched junction bases numbered 3, after V lost 1 base and J lost 3 bases. CDR3 in DNA: TGTGCCAGCAGCCAAGCAACTAGCGGGAACTACGAGCAGTACTTC. Translation gives CASSQATSGNYEQYF.

This chain uses TRBV30 with TRBJ2-3, with unresolved D. Deletions cut 4 bases from V and 4 bases from J, with 9 bases between. Germline assignment: CDR1 GTSNPN and CDR2 SVGIG (reference sequence). This CDR3 contains 12 residues. In nucleotides, the CDR3 is TGTGCCTGGACTCACGGTGCAGATACGCAGTATTTT. Protein: CAWTHGADTQYF.

The J gene is TRBJ2-3, the V gene TRBV9; TRBD2 matches 8 bases. The CDR3 length is 15 residues. The V gene end was trimmed by 0 bases and the J gene end by 1 base; junction bases not matched to a gene: 1. CDR1 is SGDLS, CDR2 YYNGEE, per germline. DNA of the CDR3: TGTGCCAGCAGCGTAGTTAGCGGGGGCACAGATACGCAGTATTTT. It codes for CASSVVSGGTDTQYF.

DNA for the CDR3: TGTGCCAGCAGTAAGACAGGGCTGGGTGAAGCTTTCTTT. Protein sequence: CASSKTGLGEAFF. The chain combines TRBV9 with TRBJ1-1, with 7 bases fitting TRBD1. V was clipped by 5 bases and J by 7 bases; unmatched bases: 8. The germline CDR1 and CDR2 sequences are SGDLS and YYNGEE. The CDR3 length is 13 residues. The full variable domain, completed using reference TRBV9 and TRBJ1-1, is DSGVTQTPKHLITATGQRVTLRCSPRSGDLSVYWYQQSLDQGLQFLIQYYNGEERAKGNILERFSAQQFPDLHSELNLSSLELGDSALYFCASSKTGLGEAFFGQGTRLTVV.

The chain is built from TRBV9 and TRBJ1-5, with a weak D call TRBD1 (6 bases). Trimming shortened V by 0 bases and J by 4 bases, and 11 bases separated the two germline ends. Germline V gives CDR1 SGDLS, CDR2 YYNGEE. The CDR3 has 15 residues. The CDR3 coding sequence is TGTGCCAGCAGCGTAGGTCGAGGGGGAAATCAGCCCCAGCATTTT. It is translated as CASSVGRGGNQPQHF. Filled out from reference TRBV9 and TRBJ1-5, the complete variable domain reads DSGVTQTPKHLITATGQRVTLRCSPRSGDLSVYWYQQSLDQGLQFLIQYYNGEERAKGNILERFSAQQFPDLHSELNLSSLELGDSALYFCASSVGRGGNQPQHFGDGTRLSIL.

The rearrangement uses TRBV9 and TRBJ2-3; D gene unclear. The V gene's germline CDR1 is SGDLS and CDR2 YYNGEE. V was trimmed by 4 bases and J by 0 bases, leaving 6 bases between them. CDR3 length: 13 amino acids. CDR3 in DNA: TGTGCCAGCAGCACGGTTAGCACAGATACGCAGTATTTT. It is translated as CASSTVSTDTQYF. Drawing the rest from reference TRBV9 and TRBJ2-3, the complete variable domain is DSGVTQTPKHLITATGQRVTLRCSPRSGDLSVYWYQQSLDQGLQFLIQYYNGEERAKGNILERFSAQQFPDLHSELNLSSLELGDSALYFCASSTVSTDTQYFGPGTRLTVL.

As to this clone: The junction differs from germline at one of its ends, possibly a read error. V usage is TRBV9 and J usage is TRBJ1-1; TRBD1 aligns across 8 bases. This CDR3 has 12 residues. Germline CDR1 is SGDLS and CDR2 is YYNGEE. The CDR3 spells CASSAKDRELIF. For the CDR3, the DNA is TGTGCCAGCAGCGCAAAGGACAGGGAGCTGATCTTT.

The chain recombines TRBV10-1 with TRBJ2-3; 10 nucleotides line up with TRBD1. CDR1 WNHNN and CDR2 SYGVQD come from the germline V gene (reference sequence). V lost 0 bases, J lost 4 bases, and 10 bases stayed unmatched. The CDR3 has 18 residues. CDR3 coding DNA: TGCGCCAGCAGTGAGTCGATTTTGGGACAGGGGACGTCAGATACGCAGTATTTT. Its protein is CASSESILGQGTSDTQYF.

The rearrangement joins TRBV11-2 to TRBJ1-6, with 7 bases fitting TRBD1. The CDR3 extends over 15 amino acids. Trimming took 4 bases from V and 7 from J; bases not matched to a gene: 7. Germline V lookup: CDR1 SGHAT, CDR2 FQNNGV. The CDR3 loop is CASSSPGQANSPLHF. CDR3 bases: TGTGCCAGCAGCTCCCCCGGACAGGCAAATTCACCCCTCCACTTT.

This rearrangement joins TRBV5-1 to TRBJ2-1; 11 nucleotides match TRBD2. V lost 5 bases, J lost 5 bases, and 9 bases stayed unmatched. The CDR3 loop spans 16 amino acids. Per germline, CDR1 SGHRS and CDR2 YFSETQ. CDR3 region: CASSQTSGSLDNEQFF. As DNA, the CDR3 is TGCGCCAGCAGTCAAACTAGCGGGAGCTTGGACAATGAGCAGTTCTTC.

The chain joins TRBV29-1 to TRBJ2-1; 12 bases align to TRBD2. V was clipped by 0 bases and J by 0 bases; unmatched bases: 9. This CDR3 spans 19 amino acids. CDR1 is SQVTM and CDR2 is ANQGSEA in the germline V gene. The CDR3 loop is CSVEDQTSGSWASYNEQFF. The CDR3 DNA sequence: TGCAGCGTTGAAGACCAGACTAGCGGGAGTTGGGCCTCCTACAATGAGCAGTTCTTC.

The chain is built from TRBV5-6 and TRBJ2-7, with D possibly matching TRBD1 (6 bases). V was trimmed by 4 bases and J by 1 base, leaving 15 bases between them. Germline loops: CDR1 SGHDT, CDR2 YYEEEE. This CDR3 region has 15 residues. The chain's CDR3 is CASSLEDSSSYEQYF. DNA for the CDR3: TGTGCCAGCAGCCTAGAGGACAGTTCTTCCTACGAGCAGTACTTC.

The chain has TRBV5-1 and TRBJ1-2, with D hard to call. The CDR3 has 14 amino acids. The V end was cut by 2 bases, the J end by 3 bases, with 11 bases between. Per the germline V gene, CDR1 is SGHRS and CDR2 is YFSETQ. This chain's CDR3 is CASSLLTPDYGYTF. The CDR3 nucleotides read TGCGCCAGCAGCTTACTGACACCGGACTATGGCTACACCTTC.

The J gene is TRBJ2-7, the V gene TRBV5-4; tentative D call: TRBD2 (5 bases). The germline CDR1 and CDR2 sequences are SGHNT and YYREEE (reference sequence). The CDR3 contains 15 residues. V lost 0 bases and J lost 1, with 11 bases in between. CDR3 in DNA: TGTGCCAGCAGCTTGGACGGCGGAGGATCCTACGAGCAGTACTTC. This translates into CASSLDGGGSYEQYF.

The chain links TRBV25-1 to TRBJ2-7, with a tentative D call TRBD1 (6 bases). The CDR3 is made up of 16 amino acids. V was trimmed by 2 bases and J by 3 bases, leaving 17 bases between them. CDR1 and CDR2 (germline): MGHDK, SYGVNS. The CDR3: CASSETTGDLRYEQYF. CDR3 nucleotide sequence: TGTGCCAGCAGTGAAACGACAGGCGACCTTCGCTACGAGCAGTACTTC.

The V call is TRBV9, the J call TRBJ2-2, with D perhaps TRBD2 (5 bases). The CDR3 spans 16 residues. V was cut by 4 bases and J by 5 bases, with 18 bases left in between. From germline, CDR1 is SGDLS and CDR2 YYNGEE. This CDR3 is CASSPRAEAGTGELFF. CDR3 in DNA: TGTGCCAGCAGCCCGCGAGCGGAGGCTGGGACCGGGGAGCTGTTTTTT.

V usage is TRBV29-1 and J usage is TRBJ1-5; the D gene is possibly TRBD1 (6 bases). Trimming removed 7 bases from V and 3 bases from J, with 13 bases in between. The CDR3 totals 13 residues. Germline V CDR1 and CDR2: SQVTM, ANQGSEA. For the CDR3, the DNA is TGCAGCGCCTCGGACAGCACCAATCAGCCCCAGCATTTT. It translates to CSASDSTNQPQHF. Drawing the rest from reference TRBV29-1 and TRBJ1-5, the complete variable domain is SAVISQKPSRDICQRGTSLTIQCQVDSQVTMMFWYRQQPGQSLTLIATANQGSEATYESGFVIDKFPISRPNLTFSTLTVSNMSPEDSSIYLCSASDSTNQPQHFGDGTRLSIL.

The chain is built from TRBV10-3 and TRBJ2-7; 12 bases align to TRBD1. Germline CDR1 and CDR2: ENHRY and SYGVKD. Germline trimming cut 2 bases from V and 6 bases from J; bases unmatched to any gene: 14. The CDR3 contains 18 residues. The CDR3 here is CAISEGGTGGVSSGEQYF. The CDR3 coding sequence is TGTGCCATCAGTGAGGGGGGGACAGGGGGCGTCTCCTCGGGCGAGCAGTACTTC.

The J gene is TRBJ2-7, the V gene TRBV6-5, with a tentative D call TRBD1 (6 bases). V lost 7 bases, J lost 3 bases, and 16 bases lay in between. Germline loops: CDR1 MNHEY, CDR2 SVGAGI. The CDR3 extends over 14 amino acids. CDR3 in DNA: TGTGCCAGCAATACAGGGTCGAAGGTCTACGAGCAGTACTTC. Translation gives CASNTGSKVYEQYF.

The chain uses TRBV5-1 and TRBJ2-5, with 9 bases that match TRBD2. V dropped 4 bases and J dropped 6; count of bases not matched to a gene: 13. Germline V gene data show CDR1 as SGHRS and CDR2 as YFSETQ. The CDR3 sequence is 16 residues long. This CDR3 reads CASSPPGLAGYQTQYF. The CDR3 bases are TGCGCCAGCAGCCCGCCCGGGCTAGCGGGGTATCAGACCCAGTACTTC.

V is TRBV7-2 and J is TRBJ1-1; weak D call: TRBD1 (6 bases). V was trimmed by 4 bases and J by 4 bases, leaving 13 bases between them. Germline assignment: CDR1 SGHTA and CDR2 FQGNSA. There are 14 residues in the CDR3. This CDR3 reads CASSYGRGATEAFF. DNA of the CDR3: TGTGCCAGCAGCTACGGACGGGGGGCCACTGAAGCTTTCTTT.

The chain employs TRBV5-1 and TRBJ2-7; TRBD2 aligns across 11 bases. The junction had 7 bases not matched to a gene; V was cut back by 5 bases and J by 3 bases. Germline V gene data show CDR1 as SGHRS and CDR2 as YFSETQ. This CDR3 region has 15 residues. As DNA, the CDR3 is TGCGCCAGCAGAATACTAGCGGGAGTAGACTACGAGCAGTACTTC. Translated, it gives CASRILAGVDYEQYF.

J is TRBJ2-7 and V is TRBV29-1; 8 nucleotides agree with TRBD1. From germline, CDR1 is SQVTM and CDR2 ANQGSEA. The CDR3 spans 12 residues. Trimming removed 1 base from V and 7 bases from J; junction bases left unmatched: 3. CDR3 DNA sequence: TGCAGCGTTGAAGCAGGGGGCCGGGAGCAGTACTTC. The encoded protein is CSVEAGGREQYF.

CDR3 sequence (DNA): TGTGCCAGCAGCTTGATACAGAAAGAGACCCAGTACTTC. This codes for CASSLIQKETQYF. The chain couples TRBV5-6 to TRBJ2-5; D uncertain. This CDR3 spans 13 amino acids. Germline CDR1 is SGHDT and CDR2 is YYEEEE. V dropped 1 base and J dropped 3 bases, with 7 bases sitting between them.

The V gene is TRBV7-6, the J gene TRBJ1-4, with D perhaps TRBD1 (5 bases). Germline V gene lookup returns CDR1 SGHVS and CDR2 FNYEAQ. V dropped 8 bases and J dropped 6 bases, with 25 bases sitting between them. The CDR3 totals 17 residues. CDR3 loop: CASGGSVGGMEDEKLFF. The CDR3 bases are TGTGCCAGCGGGGGAAGTGTCGGGGGTATGGAGGATGAAAAACTGTTTTTT.

The genes are TRBV18 and TRBJ1-5; a weak D match, TRBD1 (5 bases). CDR3 length: 17 amino acids. Trimming took off 5 bases at V and 0 bases at J, with 17 bases between the two ends. Germline values: CDR1 KGHSH, CDR2 LQKENI. The CDR3 DNA reads as TGTGCCAGCTCAGAGGACACAAGCCCTTATAGCAATCAGCCCCAGCATTTT. Protein sequence: CASSEDTSPYSNQPQHF.

The chain joins TRBV25-1 to TRBJ1-2, with 8 bases matching TRBD1. Germline lookup yields CDR1 MGHDK and CDR2 SYGVNS. With 3 bases clipped from V and 4 bases from J, the junction kept 13 bases outside the gene matches. The CDR3 length is 17 residues. The CDR3 DNA reads as TGTGCCAGCAGTGATATTTCGGACAGGGACGGATCCTATGGCTACACCTTC. Residues: CASSDISDRDGSYGYTF.

This chain uses TRBV30 with TRBJ2-1, with D unresolved. Germline assignment: CDR1 GTSNPN and CDR2 SVGIG (reference sequence). V was trimmed by 0 bases and J by 8 bases, leaving 8 bases between them. The CDR3 covers 12 residues. The chain's CDR3 is CAWSVNFDEQFF. CDR3 bases: TGTGCCTGGAGTGTAAACTTCGATGAGCAGTTCTTC.